The sequence of this TCR beta chain was determined in a study of blood T cells in healthy people across ages. Study-wide findings and caveats: Without sorted subsets, naive and antigen-experienced compartments could not be conclusively compared.

This clonotype was seen more than once but under ten times. Its antigen remains unidentified. PCR was performed a second time for 7 to 11 cycles using a sample-barcoded 5' primer and a J-beta primer mix. TCRdb redid the calling of the 5' RACE reads with MiXCR, one entry per CDR3 protein. The table has about 1.8 million distinct CDR3 sequences, just under 50% seen once. The CDR3 extends over 16 amino acids. Germline CDR1 is SGHTA and CDR2 is FQGNSA. The trim removed 5 bases at V and 1 base at J, leaving 7 bases unmatched. The receptor was isolated from a woman aged 40 to 50 in good health. Specimen: blood. The chain is built from TRBV7-2 and TRBJ2-5; 10 positions agree with TRBD2. In DNA, the CDR3 is TGTGCCAGCAGCATGACTAGCGGGTATCCCCAAGAGACCCAGTACTTC. Translation gives CASSMTSGYPQETQYF.